These 32 T cell receptor beta chains share one sample of origin, sequenced in a study of PD-L1 blockade in urothelial cancer (dated by TCRdb to 2017 to 2019). This sample's time point label indicates: pretreatment peripheral blood. Libraries were prepared through the immunoSEQ multiplex PCR assay. Here the immuneACCESS table is served through TCRdb, limited to in-frame sequences with V and J called. Missing clones are a known gap in these copies; in checked studies unresolved V genes cover under half, and the rest lacks a known reason. The sample data list around 130,000 clones, and 65% to 85% of these were observed just once. The ten biggest clones cover 3.2% of the sample. The sample was PBMCs, taken around atezolizumab (anti-PD-L1) treatment. The receptors shown here come from a man over 45 with urothelial cancer.

J is TRBJ2-5 and V is TRBV18; weak D call: TRBD2 (5 bases). The germline CDR1 and CDR2 sequences are KGHSH and LQKENI. V was trimmed by 3 bases and J by 4 bases, leaving 12 bases between them. The CDR3 contains 14 residues. The CDR3 nucleotides read TGTGCCAGCTCACCCCAGCCCGGGATAGAGACCCAGTACTTC. As protein: CASSPQPGIETQYF. The full variable domain, rest sourced from reference TRBV18 and TRBJ2-5, is NAGVMQNPRHLVRRRGQEARLRCSPMKGHSHVYWYRQLPEEGLKFMVYLQKENIIDESGMPKERFSAEFPKEGPSILRIQQVVRGDSAAYFCASSPQPGIETQYFGPGTRLLVL.

CDR3 in amino acids: CASSKASANQETQYF. The CDR3 nucleotides read TGTGCCAGTAGTAAGGCTAGCGCTAATCAAGAGACCCAGTACTTC. This chain connects TRBV19 to TRBJ2-5, with D possibly being TRBD2 (6 bases). The CDR3 is 15 residues long. Germline V lookup: CDR1 LNHDA, CDR2 SQIVND (reference sequence). Trimming took off 4 bases at V and 2 bases at J, with 14 bases between the two ends.

Here the CDR3 reads CASREGSGSATEQFF. Written as DNA, the CDR3 is TGTGCCAGCAGAGAAGGGAGCGGGAGTGCTACTGAGCAGTTCTTC. This sequence joins TRBV9 and TRBJ2-1; 8 bases map to TRBD2. Germline V gene data show CDR1 as SGDLS and CDR2 as YYNGEE. Germline trimming cut 5 bases from V and 9 bases from J; bases unmatched to any gene: 13. CDR3 size: 15 residues.

J is TRBJ1-2 and V is TRBV30; tentative D call: TRBD1 (6 bases). Germline V gene data show CDR1 as GTSNPN and CDR2 as SVGIG (reference sequence). The V end lost 4 bases, the J end lost 4 bases, and 7 bases lay between the germline ends. The CDR3 runs to 11 residues. CDR3 nucleotide sequence: TGTGCCTGGATCAGGGGCTATGGCTACACCTTC. This gives the protein CAWIRGYGYTF.

This chain uses TRBV5-1 with TRBJ2-3, with TRBD1 identical over 7 bases. CDR1 is SGHRS and CDR2 is YFSETQ in the germline V gene. The CDR3 sequence is 15 residues long. The ends lost 6 bases at V and 4 bases at J; junction bases unmatched: 11. The CDR3 DNA reads as TGCGCCAGCACCTTAAGACAGGGCGACGCAGATACGCAGTATTTT. Amino acid sequence: CASTLRQGDADTQYF.

The genes are TRBV19 and TRBJ2-1; 9 nucleotides align to TRBD2. CDR3 length: 16 amino acids. CDR1 and CDR2 from the germline V gene are LNHDA and SQIVND (reference sequence). V lost 6 bases, J lost 7 bases, and 13 bases stayed unmatched. This CDR3 is CASSMAIAGVGNEQFF. The CDR3 DNA reads TGTGCCAGTAGCATGGCTATAGCGGGAGTTGGGAATGAGCAGTTCTTC.

J is TRBJ1-6 and V is TRBV6-5, with 9 bases fitting TRBD1. Germline V CDR1 and CDR2: MNHEY, SVGAGI. V lost 6 bases and J lost 8; bases outside the gene matches: 2. The CDR3 covers 13 residues. The CDR3 sequence is CASRDRGDSPLHF. CDR3 DNA sequence: TGTGCCAGCAGGGACAGGGGTGATTCACCCCTCCACTTT.

This clone was seen a single time. V usage is TRBV5-6 and J usage is TRBJ2-3, with unresolved D. The CDR3 loop spans 14 amino acids. Deletions cut 9 bases from V and 0 bases from J, with 14 bases between. Germline V gene data show CDR1 as SGHDT and CDR2 as YYEEEE. The CDR3 DNA follows: TGTGCCAACATAAGCGATACTAGCACAGATACGCAGTATTTT. This encodes CANISDTSTDTQYF. Supplemented by reference TRBV5-6 and TRBJ2-3, the full variable domain reads DAGVTQSPTHLIKTRGQQVTLRCSPKSGHDTVSWYQQALGQGPQFIFQYYEEEERQRGNFPDRFSGHQFPNYSSELNVNALLLGDSALYLCANISDTSTDTQYFGPGTRLTVL.

This sequence joins TRBV7-9 and TRBJ1-2; TRBD1 is a possible D gene (5 bases). CDR3 length: 12 amino acids. Germline values: CDR1 SEHNR, CDR2 FQNEAQ (reference sequence). V lost 1 base and J 8 bases, leaving 8 bases between the germline ends. The CDR3 DNA reads as TGTGCCAGCAGCTTAGGACAGAGGGGCTACACCTTC. This translates into CASSLGQRGYTF.

The chain uses TRBV11-2 and TRBJ1-1; 8 bases align to TRBD1. Germline V gene sequence: CDR1 SGHAT, CDR2 FQNNGV. The V and J ends lost 4 bases and 4 bases, in that order; junction bases with no gene match: 11. This CDR3 has 16 residues. CDR3 amino acids: CASSSRYGTGFTEAFF. CDR3 coding DNA: TGTGCCAGCAGCTCACGCTACGGGACAGGTTTCACTGAAGCTTTCTTT.

This clone came up once. CDR3: CSADRRETQYF. CDR3 nucleotides: TGCAGTGCAGACAGGAGGGAGACCCAGTACTTC. This rearrangement joins TRBV20-1 to TRBJ2-5; D may be TRBD1 (6 bases). Trimming removed 6 bases from V and 5 bases from J, with 10 bases in between. CDR3 length: 11 residues. Germline V CDR1 and CDR2: DFQATT, SNEGSKA (reference sequence).

This clone has a count of ten or more. The chain uses TRBV9 and TRBJ2-5; 12 bases are shared with TRBD2. This CDR3 has 14 amino acids. CDR1 is SGDLS, CDR2 YYNGEE, per germline. V lost 3 bases to trimming and J lost 5 bases; unmatched junction nucleotides: 2. The CDR3 bases are TGTGCCAGCAGCGCCCTAGCGGGGGGGGAGACCCAGTACTTC. This codes for CASSALAGGETQYF.

V and J are TRBV7-8 and TRBJ2-2, with D maybe TRBD2 (6 bases). Per germline, CDR1 SGHVS and CDR2 FQNEAQ. The CDR3 runs to 15 residues. V lost 6 bases and J lost 6, with 17 bases in between. Written as DNA, the CDR3 is TGTGCCAGCAGTCAGGAGGGAGCGAGGTCCGGGGAGCTGTTTTTT. It is translated as CASSQEGARSGELFF.

The chain recombines TRBV5-4 with TRBJ2-5, with TRBD2 matching 10 bases. The CDR3 spans 15 residues. Germline lookup yields CDR1 SGHNT and CDR2 YYREEE (reference sequence). The junction had 2 bases not matched to a gene; V was cut back by 2 bases and J by 1 base. The CDR3 protein is CASSLLAGSQETQYF. Here the CDR3 DNA reads TGTGCCAGCAGCTTACTAGCGGGATCCCAAGAGACCCAGTACTTC.

This clone was observed a single time. The chain links TRBV5-6 to TRBJ2-3, with TRBD1 matching 7 bases. Germline V gives CDR1 SGHDT, CDR2 YYEEEE. The CDR3 sequence is 17 residues long. V shed 3 bases and J 6 bases; nucleotides not matched to a gene: 16. The CDR3 sequence is CASSSRVARQGRDTQYF. CDR3 in DNA: TGTGCCAGCAGCTCCCGCGTAGCGAGACAGGGTCGCGATACGCAGTATTTT. Together with reference TRBV5-6 and TRBJ2-3, the CDR3 gives the full variable domain: DAGVTQSPTHLIKTRGQQVTLRCSPKSGHDTVSWYQQALGQGPQFIFQYYEEEERQRGNFPDRFSGHQFPNYSSELNVNALLLGDSALYLCASSSRVARQGRDTQYFGPGTRLTVL.

This chain uses TRBV28 with TRBJ2-6; 7 positions match TRBD1. From germline, CDR1 is MDHEN and CDR2 SYDVKM. After removal of 4 bases from V and 2 bases from J, the junction contained 5 bases not matched to a gene. CDR3 size: 16 residues. DNA for the CDR3: TGTGCCAGCAGTTCCTCCGACAGGGCTGGGGCCAACGTCCTGACTTTC. Protein: CASSSSDRAGANVLTF. Full variable domain (missing parts from reference TRBV28 and TRBJ2-6): DVKVTQSSRYLVKRTGEKVFLECVQDMDHENMFWYRQDPGLGLRLIYFSYDVKMKEKGDIPEGYSVSREKKERFSLILESASTNQTSMYLCASSSSDRAGANVLTFGAGSRLTVL.

The chain joins TRBV18 to TRBJ2-1; 16 nucleotides agree with TRBD2. Germline-derived CDR1 and CDR2 are KGHSH and LQKENI. The CDR3 runs 15 residues. Trimming cost V 4 bases and J 7 bases; bases outside gene matches: 1. The CDR3 DNA sequence: TGTGCCAGCTCACAGGGACTAGCGGGAGGGAATGAGCAGTTCTTC. It specifies CASSQGLAGGNEQFF.

V and J are TRBV4-1 and TRBJ2-3, with 9 nucleotides matching TRBD1. The germline CDR1 and CDR2 sequences are MGHRA and YSYEKL. The CDR3 has 15 amino acids. The V gene end was trimmed by 3 bases and the J gene end by 7 bases; junction bases not matched to a gene: 8. CDR3 nucleotides: TGCGCCAGCAGCCAGCCGGGACAGGGTATTAATACGCAGTATTTT. Translating gives CASSQPGQGINTQYF.

This clone was observed once. The chain carries TRBV7-2 and TRBJ2-1; TRBD1 agrees at 11 bases. Germline CDR1 SGHTA, CDR2 FQGNSA. The CDR3 contains 14 residues. V was pared by 5 bases and J by 6 bases, with 3 bases of the junction left unmatched. CDR3 nucleotides: TGTGCCAGCAGCGCGGACAGGGGGCGCAATGAGCAGTTCTTC. Residues: CASSADRGRNEQFF.

The chain combines TRBV7-2 with TRBJ1-4; 7 bases map to TRBD1. Germline values: CDR1 SGHTA, CDR2 FQGNSA. The CDR3 is 14 amino acids. Unmatched junction bases numbered 2, after V lost 0 bases and J lost 7 bases. CDR3 bases: TGTGCCAGCAGCTTAGCTCGGACAGGTGAAAAACTGTTTTTT. It encodes CASSLARTGEKLFF.

The table lists this clone with a count of one. The chain recombines TRBV27 with TRBJ1-6, with TRBD1 identical over 8 bases. The CDR3 runs 16 residues. Germline assignment: CDR1 MNHEY and CDR2 SMNVEV (reference sequence). The V segment lost 6 bases and the J segment 0 bases; nucleotides outside the gene matches: 4. The CDR3 loop reads CASSRDRSSYNSPLHF. The CDR3 region has the DNA TGTGCCAGCAGCCGGGACAGGAGCTCCTATAATTCACCCCTCCACTTT.

The chain recombines TRBV27 with TRBJ1-2, with D possibly being TRBD1 (5 bases). Looked up from germline, CDR1 is MNHEY and CDR2 is SMNVEV (reference sequence). Trimming left V 2 bases short and J 4 bases short, with 8 bases between. The CDR3 length is 13 residues. The CDR3 is CASSLDRSYGYTF. The CDR3 nucleotides read TGTGCCAGCAGTTTAGACAGATCCTATGGCTACACCTTC.

This chain joins TRBV18 and TRBJ1-1; D is ambiguous. CDR1 is KGHSH, CDR2 LQKENI, per germline. CDR3 length: 15 residues. With 10 bases removed from V and 0 bases from J, the gap between germline ends came to 18 bases. For the CDR3, the DNA is TGTGCCACTATGGGCAGTTATACCATGAACACTGAAGCTTTCTTT. The encoded protein is CATMGSYTMNTEAFF.

The DNA for the CDR3 is TGCGCCAGCAGCCCTGGTATAGTCAGGCAAGCTTTCTTT. Protein product: CASSPGIVRQAFF. V is TRBV5-1 and J is TRBJ1-1; D remains ambiguous. Germline values: CDR1 SGHRS, CDR2 YFSETQ. Trimming took off 4 bases at V and 9 bases at J, with 16 bases between the two ends. The CDR3 is made up of 13 amino acids.

This clone was recorded at least ten times. The J gene is TRBJ2-1, the V gene TRBV30; 10 bases are a match to TRBD2. Germline assignment: CDR1 GTSNPN and CDR2 SVGIG (reference sequence). V shed 4 bases and J 6 bases; nucleotides not matched to a gene: 6. This CDR3 comprises 14 residues. In DNA form, the CDR3 reads TGTGCCTGGACTCTAGCGGGAGCCCCCAATGAGCAGTTCTTC. It is translated as CAWTLAGAPNEQFF.

This sequence joins TRBV6-1 and TRBJ2-1, with D perhaps matching TRBD2 (6 bases). The ends were cut back, 2 bases at V and 1 base at J, with 12 bases in the middle. In germline, CDR1 is MNHNS, CDR2 SASEGT. This CDR3 has 16 amino acids. CDR3 sequence: CASSELPSASYNEQFF. DNA of the CDR3: TGTGCCAGCAGTGAATTGCCTAGCGCGTCCTACAATGAGCAGTTCTTC.

This clone was found a few times. V gene TRBV4-2 combines with J gene TRBJ2-7; 9 bases line up with TRBD2. After removal of 2 bases from V and 2 bases from J, the junction contained 4 bases not matched to a gene. The germline gives CDR1 LGHNA, CDR2 YNFKEQ. The CDR3 totals 15 residues. DNA for the CDR3: TGTGCCAGCAGCCAAAGACTAGCGGATGCCTACGAGCAGTACTTC. This gives the protein CASSQRLADAYEQYF.

The rearrangement links TRBV6-6 to TRBJ1-1; a possible D gene is TRBD1 (5 bases). With 5 bases removed from V and 4 bases from J, the gap between germline ends came to 17 bases. Germline V gene lookup returns CDR1 MNHNY and CDR2 SVGAGI (reference sequence). CDR3 size: 15 residues. CDR3 in DNA: TGTGCCAGCAGTCGGGACTTGAGTGCTGGCACTGAAGCTTTCTTT. Its protein product is CASSRDLSAGTEAFF.

V gene TRBV18 combines with J gene TRBJ2-1; TRBD2 agrees at 7 bases. Germline V gene sequence: CDR1 KGHSH, CDR2 LQKENI. The CDR3 extends over 15 amino acids. V was clipped by 6 bases and J by 0 bases; unmatched bases: 5. Here the CDR3 DNA reads TGTGCCAGCTCCCTCGCGGGAGACTCCTACAATGAGCAGTTCTTC. It yields the protein CASSLAGDSYNEQFF.

This clone was seen a handful of times. The chain uses TRBV7-9 and TRBJ1-6, with 9 bases fitting TRBD1. The CDR3 is made up of 14 amino acids. The V segment lost 8 bases and the J segment 7 bases; nucleotides outside the gene matches: 6. Germline V lookup: CDR1 SEHNR, CDR2 FQNEAQ (reference sequence). The CDR3 protein is CASFGTGSNSPLHF. In DNA, the CDR3 is TGTGCCAGCTTCGGGACAGGGTCCAATTCACCCCTCCACTTT. Full variable domain (missing parts from reference TRBV7-9 and TRBJ1-6): DTGVSQNPRHKITKRGQNVTFRCDPISEHNRLYWYRQTLGQGPEFLTYFQNEAQLEKSRLLSDRFSAERPKGSFSTLEIQRTEQGDSAMYLCASFGTGSNSPLHFGNGTRLTVT.

The genes are TRBV29-1 and TRBJ1-1; 12 nucleotides align to TRBD1. Germline V CDR1 and CDR2: SQVTM, ANQGSEA. CDR3 length: 18 residues. With 0 bases clipped from V and 5 bases from J, the junction kept 13 bases outside the gene matches. The CDR3 coding sequence is TGCAGCGTTGAAGAGGGCTGGGACAGGGGGCGAGTAGGTACTGAAGCTTTCTTT. Its translation is CSVEEGWDRGRVGTEAFF.

The V call is TRBV5-1, the J call TRBJ2-2, with 9 bases fitting TRBD2. The CDR3 contains 20 residues. J was trimmed by 0 bases and V by 7 bases; bases with no gene match: 19. Germline assignment: CDR1 SGHRS and CDR2 YFSETQ. The CDR3 reads CASQAPGLALQFANTGELFF. CDR3 nucleotides: TGCGCCAGCCAGGCTCCGGGACTAGCTCTCCAGTTCGCGAACACCGGGGAGCTGTTTTTT.